Sequencing of this T cell receptor (beta chain) was carried out in a study of cytomegalovirus exposure and HLA in healthy donors (TCRdb year 2017). Regarding the complete study: An earlier analysis of several hundred of the donors reported approximately 300 Gb of sequence data and 95 million to 120 million unique TCR beta sequences obtained from 150 million to 200 million T cells. The genetic ancestry cluster associated with self-reported Caucasian donors included 81% of the roughly 400 genotyped donors. HLA typing covered class I and class II loci at four-digit resolution. An early release that covered more than 550 HLA-typed donors contained approximately 300 gigabases of sequencing data and tens of millions of unique TCR sequences. A later genetic analysis used genome-wide SNP genotypes for about 60% of the roughly 700 donors, treating that subset as a discovery cohort. Along with the approximately 700-subject first cohort, a separate validation cohort of over 90 different subjects was used. The number of typed donors differed by locus: roughly 620-640 for A, B, C, DRB1 and DQB1; 500 to 550 for DQA1; 600 to 610 for DPA1; and some 470 for DPB1. On average, around 240,000 unique TCR beta nucleotide sequences were sequenced per donor among a few hundred genotyped donors of the cohort, with roughly 18% of those sequences being non-productive. Alongside the repertoire data, information on donor age, sex, ethnicity and CMV serostatus was compiled. High-throughput TCR immunosequencing, statistical association of individual TCRs with disease status, and machine learning were combined to predict cytomegalovirus infection status. The later analysis used no new phenotypic data to find candidate immune exposures, relying instead on TCR beta sequences and their occurrence across donors. An earlier analysis of 500 to 650 of the donors applied high-throughput TCR beta sequencing to assess whether each TCR beta V gene segment acted as functional or pseudogenic. The study aimed to test whether signatures of past pathogen exposure could be identified by cataloging public T cell receptors. In a later analysis, previously published TCR beta repertoires from more than 500 donors were re-analyzed and high-resolution HLA genotyping was added so that TCR occurrence patterns could be studied. The study used immunosequencing to profile the T cell repertoires of more than 650 subjects and linked those repertoires to cytomegalovirus serostatus. Because of strong linkage in the cohort, 5 or 6 DR-DQ haplotypes were treated as single units for association and clustering. Every discovery cohort repertoire had been produced on one sequencing platform.

The study at large found these results: Compared with the 666-donor mean, donors in an Asian-associated ancestry cluster had fewer N-insertions in productive TCRs, according to a later genetic analysis. It was suggested by the authors that the approach could potentially be generalized to other disease states and immunological phenotypes. In a later analysis, the rate of TCR association differed among HLA loci, with DRB1 alleles having the most associated TCRs and HLA-C alleles having the fewest. For the cohort, immune exposure information was limited to CMV serostatus. An association between a missense DCLRE1C variant and V-gene and J-gene trimming of TCR beta chains was found in a later genetic analysis and replicated in an independent cohort. Because the 87-base-pair reads could not distinguish some IMGT-functional V segments, including TRBV6-2 and TRBV6-3, those segments were excluded. Three of the identified cytomegalovirus-associated TCR beta chains were confirmed in vitro to be specific for cytomegalovirus antigens. When HLA alleles, especially DR and DQ, strongly co-occurred, attributing TCR associations to individual alleles was difficult. A group of highly shared sequence variants was considered likely to be a technical artifact of the sequencing pipeline. A later analysis reported that several top co-occurrence clusters appeared linked to parvovirus B19, influenza, CMV and Epstein-Barr virus. Most TCR sequences were observed very rarely across donors, whereas some public TCRs were present in many individuals. Because counts were too low, roughly 16 rarely observed V segments, including chromosome 9 orphons, were left out of the earlier analysis of a few hundred of the donors. Presence/absence analyses assumed roughly uniform sequencing depth across donors, an assumption that may not hold. Cytomegalovirus status was reported to be diagnosed by the classifier with high specificity and sensitivity in both the original and validation cohorts. The study listed 150 to 200 TCR beta chains as associated with cytomegalovirus. A later analysis found that most CMV-associated TCR beta chains appeared HLA-restricted, with HLA associations seemingly driven largely by CMV exposure. Because HLA typing was missing for some donors at each locus, association tests included only the typed subset. A further reported finding was that TCR beta sequences accurately predicted the HLA-A and HLA-B alleles for most subjects in the first cohort. In a later analysis, HLA-associated TCR beta chains were found to be more clonally expanded and to have lower generation probabilities than equally common non-associated chains. In a later analysis, 15,000 to 20,000 TCR beta sequences were associated with specific HLA alleles at a false discovery rate of 0.05. In an earlier analysis of some 640 of the donors, most TCR beta V segments were observed in productive rearrangements about 90% or about 30% of the time, broadly matching IMGT annotations. Only TCR beta chains were sequenced in this cohort, and the absence of alpha or paired-chain data limited detectable features. Correlated functional status among segregating V segments might reflect linkage disequilibrium, but an unknown experimental factor could not be ruled out.

To note about this clone: The antigen this receptor binds is unknown. Base qualities were left out, and no much larger clone turns up one base away.

V is reduced by 4 bases and J by 1 base, leaving a spacing of 10 bases between them. Looking up the germline V gene yields CDR1 SGHDN and CDR2 FVKESK. From cysteine to phenylalanine, the CDR3 is 15 amino acids long. CDR3 DNA only is kept here, 45 bases in frame from base 1. The cohort comprised 666 healthy bone marrow donors. All cohort members were sampled while nominally healthy, although unrecorded immune exposures were likely present. The donor tested CMV seropositive and was one of the 289 seropositive cohort members. Every donor gave a peripheral blood sample, and the peripheral blood mononuclear cells from that sample were used for TCR beta sequencing. The Qiagen DNeasy Blood Extraction Kit was used to extract genomic DNA from the blood cell samples. Library construction relied on the immunoSEQ multiplex PCR assay. The multiplex PCR relied on a mix of 60 forward primers for TCR Vbeta segments and 13 reverse primers for TCR Jbeta segments. The CDR3 region of rearranged TCR beta genes was amplified from genomic DNA by a multiplex PCR assay. The Illumina HiSeq System was used to sequence the amplified TCR beta libraries as 87-base-pair reads. Per the authors' processing: Across the 600 to 700 repertoires, a later analysis counted approximately 75 million unique TCR beta chains, some 11 million of which were shared by at least two donors. Raw reads were error-corrected and collapsed into unique sequences by a nearest-neighbor algorithm in which closely related sequences were merged to remove PCR and sequencing errors. Alignment of CDR3 sequences to IMGT reference sequences was used to assign V, D and J gene segments. For a sequence to be retained, at least a six-nucleotide match to both a V gene segment and a J gene segment was required. A rearrangement counted as productive if the CDR3 had no stop codons and remained in frame with V and J, and every other rearrangement counted as non-productive. CDR3 was defined according to IMGT convention as the region running from the second conserved V-encoded cysteine to the conserved J-encoded phenylalanine. In an earlier analysis of around 600 of the donors, sequences lacking an unambiguous match to a single V gene segment were excluded. An earlier analysis of a few hundred of the donors classified V segments as functional when productive rearrangements were above 56.7% and as segregating when the standard deviation between donors was above 5%. A statistical classification framework was built to diagnose cytomegalovirus status from the catalog of TCR beta chain sequences. A later analysis assigned V and J genes by comparing TCR nucleotide sequences with IMGT/GENE-DB human TR gene sequences. Using the TCRdist pipeline, a later analysis assigned CDR3 sequences along with most-parsimonious VDJ recombination scenarios. A later analysis defined each TCR beta chain by its CDR3 amino acid sequence plus V-gene family, and excluded reads lacking a unique V-gene family. To address suspected cross-contamination and a sequencing artifact, a later analysis removed 592 highly shared, low-generation-probability nucleotide sequences. In a later analysis, a clonal expansion index was calculated for each public chain from normalized within-repertoire ranks of inferred template counts. In a later analysis, generation probabilities were computed with a VDJ recombination model fitted to out-of-frame rearrangements, and the resulting probabilities were checked against IGoR. In a later analysis, TCR-TCR, TCR-HLA and TCR-CMV co-occurrence was scored with hypergeometric tests, and a repertoire-size bias correction was applied to TCR pairs. A later analysis estimated false discovery rates by permuting HLA or CMV assignments 20 times. In a later analysis, co-occurring TCRs were grouped using DBSCAN, with TCRdist sequence similarity added in when clustering inside HLA-allele-positive subsets. For co-occurrence clustering, repertoires with fewer than 30,000 or more than 120,000 public chains were excluded, along with 4 to 6 repertoires with anomalous nucleotide sharing. TCRdb retrieved this table from immuneACCESS and kept in-frame rearrangements only. Not all clones are present; in checked studies, unresolved V genes account for under half, and no reason is known for the remainder. V, J and clone size derive from that table, while D and trimming were established from the DNA sequence. Counted in this sample were some 200,000 clones; roughly 9.5% of them appeared once. The ten largest clonotypes hold about 1.2% of the sample.

The source of this sequence is a woman aged 25 to 39 in good health and CMV-seropositive. The rearrangement joined TRBV14 to TRBJ2-2; TRBD1 might be the D gene, on 5 matching bases. Source material: PBMCs. The CDR3 region reads CASSRFRGNTGELFF. The nucleotide sequence is TGTGCCAGCAGCCGTTTTAGGGGGAACACCGGGGAGCTGTTTTTT. Beyond the CDR3, the reference TRBV14 and TRBJ2-2 genes provide the residues; the full variable domain reads: EAGVTQFPSHSVIEKGQTVTLRCDPISGHDNLYWYRRVMGKEIKFLLHFVKESKQDESGMPNNRFLAERTGGTYSTLKVQPAELEDSGVYFCASSRFRGNTGELFFGEGSRLTVL.